This T cell receptor beta chain comes out of a study of technical replicates of blood from a handful of donors (dated by TCRdb to 2016 to 2017). Including the terminal cysteine and phenylalanine, the CDR3 comprises 17 residues. Kept here is only the CDR3 DNA, which spans 51 bases and is read in frame from base 1. CDR1 and CDR2 are read off the germline V gene as MGHRA and YSYEKL. V is cut by 0 bases and J by 0 bases, and the space between the germline ends is 11 bases. Concerning this clone: No cognate antigen has been identified for it. No base quality information exists; no much larger clone differs at one position.

Library method: the immunoSEQ multiplex PCR assay. TCRdb mirrors the immuneACCESS table, restricted to in-frame sequences. Some clones are absent from its copies; in checked studies, under half trace to an unresolved V gene, and the reason for the others is unknown. The sample includes some 74,000 clones, with over 95% observed a single time. The top ten hold approximately 0.22% of the sample. This TCR derives from a human donor in good health. The sequence is built from TRBV4-1 and TRBJ2-2, with no confident D gene call. Input material: T cells isolated from PBMCs. Here the CDR3 is given as CASSQEGGMSNTGELFF. At the DNA level, the sequence is TGCGCCAGCAGCCAAGAAGGCGGCATGTCGAACACCGGGGAGCTGTTTTTT.